Presented here are 20 T cell receptor beta chains from one specimen sequenced in a study of blood T cell repertoires in COVID-19. Using immunoSEQ multiplex PCR, the repertoire was profiled, and TCRdb retains in-frame clones only, with some absent. Of 150,000 or so clones listed, roughly four fifths are singletons. Sequencing was performed on peripheral blood. These receptors were collected from a human donor with acute or convalescent COVID-19. The donor label of this sample is uncertain.

This clone appeared a few times. This chain connects TRBV7-9 to TRBJ2-5; D may be TRBD1 (5 bases). CDR1 and CDR2 from the germline V gene are SEHNR and FQNEAQ (reference sequence). The V gene lost 2 bases and the J gene lost 1 base, with 11 bases spanning the gap. The CDR3 covers 15 residues. In nucleotides, the CDR3 is TGTGCCAGCAGCTTAAGTACAGGTCCCCAAGAGACCCAGTACTTC. Translation: CASSLSTGPQETQYF.

The chain joins TRBV4-1 to TRBJ2-2; D is unclear. The CDR3 has 15 amino acids. Germline V gives CDR1 MGHRA, CDR2 YSYEKL. Deletions cut 0 bases from V and 7 bases from J, with 12 bases between. CDR3 region: CASSQEGSLIGELFF. DNA for the CDR3: TGCGCCAGCAGCCAAGAGGGCAGTCTTATCGGGGAGCTGTTTTTT.

The rearrangement joins TRBV15 to TRBJ1-2, with D perhaps TRBD1 (5 bases). Germline CDR1 is LNHNV and CDR2 is YYDKDF (reference sequence). Trimming took off 0 bases at V and 7 bases at J, with 12 bases between the two ends. CDR3 length equals 14 residues. This chain's CDR3 is CATSREKGISGYTF. CDR3 sequence (DNA): TGTGCCACCAGCAGAGAGAAGGGGATCTCTGGCTACACCTTC.

CDR3 in DNA: TGTGCCATCAACCCGGGACTAGGCACAGATACGCAGTATTTT. Amino acid sequence: CAINPGLGTDTQYF. The rearrangement uses TRBV10-3 and TRBJ2-3, with 8 bases matching TRBD2. Germline V gene lookup returns CDR1 ENHRY and CDR2 SYGVKD. Trimming took 7 bases from V and 1 from J; bases not matched to a gene: 4. The CDR3 extends over 14 amino acids.

This rearrangement joins TRBV2 to TRBJ2-1, with TRBD2 identical over 9 bases. CDR3 length equals 16 residues. Per the germline V gene, CDR1 is SNHLY and CDR2 is FYNNEI. The trim removed 6 bases at V and 8 bases at J, leaving 14 bases unmatched. The CDR3 sequence: CASSPRLSGGSDEQFF. The CDR3 nucleotides are TGTGCCAGCAGCCCGCGCCTTAGCGGGGGTTCGGATGAGCAGTTCTTC.

The gene calls are TRBV29-1 and TRBJ1-2, with 11 bases identical to TRBD1. The ends lost 1 base at V and 3 bases at J; junction bases unmatched: 1. Germline V CDR1 and CDR2: SQVTM, ANQGSEA. This CDR3 has 14 residues. CDR3 sequence: CSVEGGQGDYGYTF. The CDR3 DNA reads TGCAGCGTTGAAGGGGGACAGGGGGACTATGGCTACACCTTC.

The V call is TRBV7-9, the J call TRBJ1-2; D unclear. The CDR3 is 14 residues long. Deletions cut 6 bases from V and 4 bases from J, with 15 bases between. Germline lookup yields CDR1 SEHNR and CDR2 FQNEAQ (reference sequence). CDR3 protein: CASSPPRQVYGYTF. CDR3 in DNA: TGTGCCAGCAGTCCCCCCAGGCAGGTCTATGGCTACACCTTC. Drawing the rest from reference TRBV7-9 and TRBJ1-2, the complete variable domain is DTGVSQNPRHKITKRGQNVTFRCDPISEHNRLYWYRQTLGQGPEFLTYFQNEAQLEKSRLLSDRFSAERPKGSFSTLEIQRTEQGDSAMYLCASSPPRQVYGYTFGSGTRLTVV.

CDR3 residues: CASSVGGASGEVGDTQYF. CDR3 sequence (DNA): TGTGCCAGCAGCGTAGGAGGGGCTAGCGGGGAGGTTGGAGATACGCAGTATTTT. V gene TRBV9 combines with J gene TRBJ2-3, with TRBD2 matching over 9 bases. This CDR3 region has 18 residues. Germline V lookup: CDR1 SGDLS, CDR2 YYNGEE. Germline trimming cut 0 bases from V and 5 bases from J; bases unmatched to any gene: 13. The full variable domain, with the rest looked up from reference TRBV9 and TRBJ2-3, is DSGVTQTPKHLITATGQRVTLRCSPRSGDLSVYWYQQSLDQGLQFLIQYYNGEERAKGNILERFSAQQFPDLHSELNLSSLELGDSALYFCASSVGGASGEVGDTQYFGPGTRLTVL.

The chain links TRBV29-1 to TRBJ2-7; perhaps TRBD2 as D (5 bases). V was trimmed by 4 bases and J by 1 base, leaving 20 bases between them. Germline V gene data show CDR1 as SQVTM and CDR2 as ANQGSEA. The CDR3 covers 16 residues. The CDR3 region is CSVVWGSIRDSYEQYF. In nucleotides, the CDR3 is TGCAGCGTTGTATGGGGTAGTATCCGGGATTCCTACGAGCAGTACTTC.

This chain uses TRBV5-1 with TRBJ1-1, with D hard to call. Trimming removed 0 bases at V and 1 base at J, with 13 bases between. The CDR3 is 16 amino acids. The germline CDR1 and CDR2 sequences are SGHRS and YFSETQ. CDR3 residues: CASSLVASGPNTEAFF. The DNA for the CDR3 is TGCGCCAGCAGCTTGGTTGCGTCAGGCCCGAACACTGAAGCTTTCTTT.

The chain employs TRBV2 and TRBJ1-2, with 8 bases aligning to TRBD1. Unmatched junction bases numbered 1, after V lost 6 bases and J lost 4 bases. CDR3 length equals 12 residues. Looked up from germline, CDR1 is SNHLY and CDR2 is FYNNEI. This CDR3 reads CASRDRGYGYTF. Written as DNA, the CDR3 is TGTGCCAGCAGAGACAGGGGCTATGGCTACACCTTC.

This clone was recorded only once. The rearrangement joins TRBV4-3 to TRBJ1-2; the D is unclear. The CDR3 is made up of 15 amino acids. The V end was cut by 0 bases, the J end by 4 bases, with 12 bases between. Germline assignment: CDR1 LGHNA and CDR2 YSLEER. CDR3 bases: TGCGCCAGCAGCCAAGATGTGCAGGCCCTCTATGGCTACACCTTC. It codes for CASSQDVQALYGYTF.

The rearrangement links TRBV4-1 to TRBJ1-5; D is unclear. The CDR3 spans 10 residues. Germline V gives CDR1 MGHRA, CDR2 YSYEKL. Trimming left V 4 bases short and J 12 bases short, with 7 bases between. The DNA for the CDR3 is TGCGCCAGCAGCCCCGGGTACCAGCATTTT. It yields the protein CASSPGYQHF.

This clone was counted many times. The chain uses TRBV11-3 and TRBJ2-3; tentatively, D is TRBD2 (5 bases). This CDR3 is 15 amino acids long. Trimming removed 5 bases at V and 2 bases at J, with 14 bases between. CDR1 is SGHNT, CDR2 YENEEA, per germline. The CDR3 region is CASSEASFSTDTQYF. DNA for the CDR3: TGTGCCAGCAGCGAGGCTAGCTTCTCCACAGATACGCAGTATTTT.

The chain is built from TRBV6-6 and TRBJ2-2; 10 bases align to TRBD1. Germline V CDR1 and CDR2: MNHNY, SVGAGI (reference sequence). The CDR3 sequence is 15 residues long. V dropped 6 bases and J dropped 4; count of bases not matched to a gene: 5. CDR3 DNA: TGTGCCAGCAGCACTGGACAGGGGGGCACCGGGGAGCTGTTTTTT. Its protein product is CASSTGQGGTGELFF.

The rearrangement uses TRBV18 and TRBJ1-3; D remains ambiguous. Germline CDR1 and CDR2: KGHSH and LQKENI. The CDR3 extends over 15 amino acids. V was pared by 3 bases and J by 1 base, with 10 bases between. This chain's CDR3 is CASSPDRGSGNTIYF. The CDR3 DNA reads TGTGCCAGCTCACCCGACCGGGGTTCTGGAAACACCATATATTTT. Looking up the rest from reference TRBV18 and TRBJ1-3 gives the full variable domain: NAGVMQNPRHLVRRRGQEARLRCSPMKGHSHVYWYRQLPEEGLKFMVYLQKENIIDESGMPKERFSAEFPKEGPSILRIQQVVRGDSAAYFCASSPDRGSGNTIYFGEGSWLTVV.

This chain links TRBV19 with TRBJ1-2; TRBD1 matches 7 bases. Germline-derived CDR1 and CDR2 are LNHDA and SQIVND (reference sequence). This CDR3 is 15 amino acids long. J gave up 0 bases and V 6 bases, and 7 bases lay outside the gene matches. CDR3 region: CASSRDSRSNYGYTF. The CDR3 nucleotides are TGTGCCAGTAGCCGGGACAGTAGGTCTAACTATGGCTACACCTTC.

The rearrangement uses TRBV4-2 and TRBJ2-1; D is possibly TRBD2 (6 bases). CDR3 length: 15 amino acids. Germline-derived CDR1 and CDR2 are LGHNA and YNFKEQ. The V end was cut by 4 bases, the J end by 6 bases, with 16 bases between. The CDR3 region has the DNA TGTGCCAGCAGCCTGGGGGGTTATTCCGGCAATGAGCAGTTCTTC. The encoded protein is CASSLGGYSGNEQFF.

This clone was seen a single time. The chain combines TRBV3-1 (or the pseudogene TRBV3-2) with TRBJ2-1; 11 bases match TRBD2. V was pared by 4 bases and J by 7 bases, with 9 bases of the junction left unmatched. The germline CDR1 and CDR2 sequences are LGHDT and YNNKEL (reference sequence). This CDR3 spans 16 amino acids. The CDR3 protein is CASSPYSGGAWNEQFF. CDR3 coding DNA: TGTGCCAGCAGCCCCTATAGCGGGGGGGCGTGGAATGAGCAGTTCTTC.

The chain joins TRBV5-1 to TRBJ1-3; D ambiguous. Trimming pared 0 bases from V and 1 base from J, leaving 8 bases between. CDR1 and CDR2 from the germline V gene are SGHRS and YFSETQ. The CDR3 length is 15 residues. CDR3 DNA: TGCGCCAGCAGCTTGGGGGCTGGTTCTGGAAACACCATATATTTT. It is translated as CASSLGAGSGNTIYF.